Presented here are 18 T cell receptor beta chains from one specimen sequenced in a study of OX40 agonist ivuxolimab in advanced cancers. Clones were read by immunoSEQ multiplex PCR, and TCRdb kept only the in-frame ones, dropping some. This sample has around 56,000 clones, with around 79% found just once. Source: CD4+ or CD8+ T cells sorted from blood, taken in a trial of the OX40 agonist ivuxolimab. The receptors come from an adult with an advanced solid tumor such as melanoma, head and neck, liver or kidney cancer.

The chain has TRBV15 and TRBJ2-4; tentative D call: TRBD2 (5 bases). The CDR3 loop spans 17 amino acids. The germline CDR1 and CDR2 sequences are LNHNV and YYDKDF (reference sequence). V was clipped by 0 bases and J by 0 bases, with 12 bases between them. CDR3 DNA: TGTGCCACCAGCAGAGATGAGTCCGGACTAGCCAAAAACATTCAGTACTTC. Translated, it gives CATSRDESGLAKNIQYF.

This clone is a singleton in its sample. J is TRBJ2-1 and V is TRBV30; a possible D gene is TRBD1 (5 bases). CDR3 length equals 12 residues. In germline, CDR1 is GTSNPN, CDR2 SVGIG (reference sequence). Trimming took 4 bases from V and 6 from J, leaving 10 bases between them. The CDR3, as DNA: TGTGCCTGGACCCGACAGACCAATGAGCAGTTCTTC. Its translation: CAWTRQTNEQFF.

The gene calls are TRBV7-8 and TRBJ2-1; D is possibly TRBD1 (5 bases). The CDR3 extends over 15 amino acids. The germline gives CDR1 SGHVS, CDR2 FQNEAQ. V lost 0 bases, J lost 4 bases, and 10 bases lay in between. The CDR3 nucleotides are TGTGCCAGCAGCTTAGCGCAGGGTTCTTACAATGAGCAGTTCTTC. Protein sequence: CASSLAQGSYNEQFF.

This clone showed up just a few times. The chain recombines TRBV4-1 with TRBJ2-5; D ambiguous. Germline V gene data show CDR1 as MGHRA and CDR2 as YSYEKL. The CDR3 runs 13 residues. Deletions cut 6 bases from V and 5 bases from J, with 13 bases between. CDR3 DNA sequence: TGCGCCAGCAGAATGGGGTTCCGGGAGACCCAGTACTTC. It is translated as CASRMGFRETQYF.

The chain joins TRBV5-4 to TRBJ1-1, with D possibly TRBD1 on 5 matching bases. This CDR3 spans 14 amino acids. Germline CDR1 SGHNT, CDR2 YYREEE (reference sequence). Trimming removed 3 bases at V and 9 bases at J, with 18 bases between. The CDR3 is CASSSQEGLRQAFF. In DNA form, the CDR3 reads TGTGCCAGCAGCTCACAGGAGGGCCTTCGTCAAGCTTTCTTT.

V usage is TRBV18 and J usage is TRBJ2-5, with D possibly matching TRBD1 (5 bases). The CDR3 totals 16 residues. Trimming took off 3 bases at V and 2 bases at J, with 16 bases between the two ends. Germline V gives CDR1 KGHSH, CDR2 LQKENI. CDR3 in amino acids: CASSPGLGQPQETQYF. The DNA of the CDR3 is TGTGCCAGCTCACCGGGTTTGGGGCAGCCACAAGAGACCCAGTACTTC. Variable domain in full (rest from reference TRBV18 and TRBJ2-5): NAGVMQNPRHLVRRRGQEARLRCSPMKGHSHVYWYRQLPEEGLKFMVYLQKENIIDESGMPKERFSAEFPKEGPSILRIQQVVRGDSAAYFCASSPGLGQPQETQYFGPGTRLLVL.

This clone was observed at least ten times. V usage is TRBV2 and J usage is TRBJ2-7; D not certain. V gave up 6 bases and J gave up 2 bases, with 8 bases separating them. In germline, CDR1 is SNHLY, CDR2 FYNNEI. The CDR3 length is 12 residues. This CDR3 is CASRRSTYEQYF. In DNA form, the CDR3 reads TGTGCCAGCAGACGATCCACCTACGAGCAGTACTTC.

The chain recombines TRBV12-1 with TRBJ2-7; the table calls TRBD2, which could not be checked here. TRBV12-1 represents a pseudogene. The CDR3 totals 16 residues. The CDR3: CASSLGGGGSSYEQYF. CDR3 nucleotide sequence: TGTGCCAGCAGCCTGGGGGGCGGGGGTAGCTCCTACGAGCAGTACTTC.

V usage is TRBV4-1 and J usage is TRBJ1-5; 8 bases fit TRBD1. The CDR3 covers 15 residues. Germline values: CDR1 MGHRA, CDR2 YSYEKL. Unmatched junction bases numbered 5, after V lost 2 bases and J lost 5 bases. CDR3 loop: CASSQLLTGDQPQHF. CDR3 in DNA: TGCGCCAGCAGCCAACTCTTGACAGGGGATCAGCCCCAGCATTTT.

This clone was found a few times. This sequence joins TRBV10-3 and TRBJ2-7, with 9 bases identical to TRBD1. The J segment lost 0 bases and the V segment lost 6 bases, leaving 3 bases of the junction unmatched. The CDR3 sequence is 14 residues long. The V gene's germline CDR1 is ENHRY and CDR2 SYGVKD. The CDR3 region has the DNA TGTGCCATCAGGACGGGACAGGGCTCCTACGAGCAGTACTTC. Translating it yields CAIRTGQGSYEQYF.

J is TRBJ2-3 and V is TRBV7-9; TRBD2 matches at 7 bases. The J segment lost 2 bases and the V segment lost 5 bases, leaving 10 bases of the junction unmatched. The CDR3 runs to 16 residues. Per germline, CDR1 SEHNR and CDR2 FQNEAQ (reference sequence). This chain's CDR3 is CASSLYGSGYTDTQYF. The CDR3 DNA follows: TGTGCCAGCAGCCTGTACGGTAGCGGGTACACAGATACGCAGTATTTT.

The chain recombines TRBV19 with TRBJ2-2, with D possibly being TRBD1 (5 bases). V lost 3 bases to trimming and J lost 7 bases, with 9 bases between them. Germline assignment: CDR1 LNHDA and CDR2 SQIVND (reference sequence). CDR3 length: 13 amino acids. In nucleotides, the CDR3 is TGTGCCAGTAGTATGGGGCCTGGCGGGGAGCTGTTTTTT. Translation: CASSMGPGGELFF.

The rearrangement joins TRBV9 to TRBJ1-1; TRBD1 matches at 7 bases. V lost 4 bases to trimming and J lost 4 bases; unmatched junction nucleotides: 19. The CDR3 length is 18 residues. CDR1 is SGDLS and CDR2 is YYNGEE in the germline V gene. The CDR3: CASSPNTPTGYVFTEAFF. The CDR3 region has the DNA TGTGCCAGCAGCCCGAATACGCCGACAGGGTACGTGTTCACTGAAGCTTTCTTT.

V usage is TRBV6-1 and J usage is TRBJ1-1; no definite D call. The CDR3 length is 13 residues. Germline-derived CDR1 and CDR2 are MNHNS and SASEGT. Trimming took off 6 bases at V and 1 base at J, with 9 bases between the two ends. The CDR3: CASSLASNTEAFF. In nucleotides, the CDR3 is TGTGCCAGCAGCCTCGCTTCGAACACTGAAGCTTTCTTT.

The CDR3 region is CASSPRGGEDTEAFF. Written as DNA, the CDR3 is TGTGCCAGCTCACCACGAGGAGGGGAGGACACTGAAGCTTTCTTT. The chain couples TRBV18 to TRBJ1-1, with D maybe TRBD1 (5 bases). Germline assignment: CDR1 KGHSH and CDR2 LQKENI. Trimming removed 1 base from V and 3 bases from J, with 12 bases in between. The CDR3 is 15 residues long.

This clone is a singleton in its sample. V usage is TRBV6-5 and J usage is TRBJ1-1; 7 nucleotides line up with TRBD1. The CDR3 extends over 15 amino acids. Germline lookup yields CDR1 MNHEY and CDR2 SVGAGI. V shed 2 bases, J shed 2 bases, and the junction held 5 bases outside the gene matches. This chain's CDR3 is CASSYGYRGNTEAFF. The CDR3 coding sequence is TGTGCCAGCAGTTACGGGTACAGGGGAAACACTGAAGCTTTCTTT.

CDR3 coding DNA: TGTGCCAGCAGTTCGCTAGTCGGGAGTGGCATTCAGTACTTC. Translation: CASSSLVGSGIQYF. The V gene is TRBV7-8, the J gene TRBJ2-4, with a possible D match to TRBD2 (6 bases). Germline CDR1 is SGHVS and CDR2 is FQNEAQ. The CDR3 contains 14 residues. V was clipped by 6 bases and J by 9 bases, with 18 bases between them.

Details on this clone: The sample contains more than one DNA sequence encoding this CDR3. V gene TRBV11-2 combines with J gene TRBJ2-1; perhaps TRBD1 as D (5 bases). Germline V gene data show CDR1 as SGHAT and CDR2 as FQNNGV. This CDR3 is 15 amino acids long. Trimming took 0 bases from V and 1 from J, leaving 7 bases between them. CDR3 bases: TGTGCCAGCAGCTTAGAAGGGGATTCCTACAATGAGCAGTTCTTC. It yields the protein CASSLEGDSYNEQFF.